This TCR beta chain stems from a study of T cell responses to AZD1222 COVID-19 vaccine. The study's findings and limits: A rise in Spike-specific TCR breadth and depth followed two AZD1222 doses.

The method was immunoSEQ multiplex PCR; TCRdb's version includes in-frame clones alone and lacks a portion of them. The data show about 260,000 clones, 85% to 95% seen once. The junction had 6 bases not matched to a gene; V was cut back by 4 bases and J by 8 bases. The germline gives CDR1 KGHSH, CDR2 LQKENI. This CDR3 is 13 amino acids long. A note on this clone: Its antigen is undetermined.

The rearrangement joins TRBV18 to TRBJ1-2; 8 nucleotides line up with TRBD1. Sample: peripheral blood, taken on day 0 of AZD1222 vaccination. The sequence was obtained from an adult in good health. CDR3 residues: CASSQQTGDGYTF. CDR3 DNA: TGTGCCAGCTCACAACAGACAGGGGACGGCTACACCTTC.